This TCR beta chain was retrieved from a study of T cell changes during pregnancy in multiple sclerosis. Only in-frame clones appear in the TCRdb table, and some are missing; sequencing was by immunoSEQ multiplex PCR. The sample lists more than 35,000 clones, around 93% seen once, with roughly 0.4% in the top ten. Per the germline V gene, CDR1 is SQVTM and CDR2 is ANQGSEA. CDR3 length: 12 residues. V lost 7 bases to trimming and J lost 4 bases; unmatched junction nucleotides: 4. Material: CD4+ T cells from peripheral blood mononuclear cells, obtained in the second trimester of pregnancy. This clonotype was obtained from a female donor with multiple sclerosis, enrolled in a pregnancy study. The genes are TRBV29-1 and TRBJ1-5; 7 bases agree with TRBD1. CDR3 coding DNA: TGCAGCGCCGGGGACAGTAATCAGCCCCAGCATTTT. Its translation: CSAGDSNQPQHF. The complete variable domain, with remaining parts taken from reference TRBV29-1 and TRBJ1-5, reads SAVISQKPSRDICQRGTSLTIQCQVDSQVTMMFWYRQQPGQSLTLIATANQGSEATYESGFVIDKFPISRPNLTFSTLTVSNMSPEDSSIYLCSAGDSNQPQHFGDGTRLSIL.